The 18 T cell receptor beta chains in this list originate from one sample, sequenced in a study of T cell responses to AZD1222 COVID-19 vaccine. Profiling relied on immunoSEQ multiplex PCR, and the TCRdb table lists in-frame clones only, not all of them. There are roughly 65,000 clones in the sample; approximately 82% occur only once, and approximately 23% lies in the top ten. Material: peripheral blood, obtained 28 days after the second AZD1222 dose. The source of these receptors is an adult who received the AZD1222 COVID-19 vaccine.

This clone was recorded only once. This CDR3 is CASSSQALSSYEQYF. In nucleotides, the CDR3 is TGTGCCAGCAGCTCCCAGGCCTTGAGCTCCTACGAGCAGTACTTC. J is TRBJ2-7 and V is TRBV11-2; D unresolved. Germline loops: CDR1 SGHAT, CDR2 FQNNGV. The CDR3 is made up of 15 amino acids. Trimming left V 4 bases short and J 0 bases short, with 13 bases between.

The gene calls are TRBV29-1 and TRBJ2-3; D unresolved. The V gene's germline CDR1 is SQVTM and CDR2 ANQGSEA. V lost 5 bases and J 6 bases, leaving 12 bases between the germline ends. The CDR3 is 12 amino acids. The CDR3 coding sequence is TGCAGCGTTCGTCTCCAGGTGGATACGCAGTATTTT. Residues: CSVRLQVDTQYF.

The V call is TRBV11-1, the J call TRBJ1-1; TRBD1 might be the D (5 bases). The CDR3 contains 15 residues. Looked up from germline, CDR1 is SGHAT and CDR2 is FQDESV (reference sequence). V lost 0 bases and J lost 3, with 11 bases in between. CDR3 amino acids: CASSLALGGDTEAFF. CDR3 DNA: TGTGCCAGCAGCTTAGCGCTCGGGGGGGACACTGAAGCTTTCTTT.

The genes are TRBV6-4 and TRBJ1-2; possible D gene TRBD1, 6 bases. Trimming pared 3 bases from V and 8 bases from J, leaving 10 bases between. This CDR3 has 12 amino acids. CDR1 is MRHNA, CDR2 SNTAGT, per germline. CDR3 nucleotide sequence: TGTGCCAGCAGTGAGAGGGGGTACGGCTACACCTTC. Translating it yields CASSERGYGYTF.

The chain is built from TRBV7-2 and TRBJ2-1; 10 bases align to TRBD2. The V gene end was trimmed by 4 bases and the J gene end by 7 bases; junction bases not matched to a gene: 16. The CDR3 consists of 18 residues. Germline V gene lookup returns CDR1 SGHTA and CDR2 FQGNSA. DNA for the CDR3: TGTGCCAGCAGCTCCCCCTACGGGAGCGGGGGGGCGGGGAATGAGCAGTTCTTC. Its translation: CASSSPYGSGGAGNEQFF.

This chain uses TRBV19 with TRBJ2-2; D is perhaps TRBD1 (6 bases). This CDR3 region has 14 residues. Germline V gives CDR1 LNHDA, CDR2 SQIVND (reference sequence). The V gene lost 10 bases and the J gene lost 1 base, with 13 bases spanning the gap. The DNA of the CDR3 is TGTGCCACTAAAACAGGGCAGAACACCGGGGAGCTGTTTTTT. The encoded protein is CATKTGQNTGELFF. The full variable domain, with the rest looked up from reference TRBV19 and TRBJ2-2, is DGGITQSPKYLFRKEGQNVTLSCEQNLNHDAMYWYRQDPGQGLRLIYYSQIVNDFQKGDIAEGYSVSREKKESFPLTVTSAQKNPTAFYLCATKTGQNTGELFFGEGSRLTVL.

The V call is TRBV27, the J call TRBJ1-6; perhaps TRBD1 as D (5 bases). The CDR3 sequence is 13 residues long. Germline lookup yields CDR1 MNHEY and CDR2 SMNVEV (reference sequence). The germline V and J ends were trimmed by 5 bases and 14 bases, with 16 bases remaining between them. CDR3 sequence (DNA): TGTGCCAGCAGTACGGCAGGGCAATTTTCCCTCCACTTT. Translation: CASSTAGQFSLHF.

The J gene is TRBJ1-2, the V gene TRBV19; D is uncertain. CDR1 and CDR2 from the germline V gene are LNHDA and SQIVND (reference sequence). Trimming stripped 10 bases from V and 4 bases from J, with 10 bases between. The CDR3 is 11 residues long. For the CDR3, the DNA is TGTGCCACCGGCCTGGTCTATGGCTACACCTTC. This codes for CATGLVYGYTF.

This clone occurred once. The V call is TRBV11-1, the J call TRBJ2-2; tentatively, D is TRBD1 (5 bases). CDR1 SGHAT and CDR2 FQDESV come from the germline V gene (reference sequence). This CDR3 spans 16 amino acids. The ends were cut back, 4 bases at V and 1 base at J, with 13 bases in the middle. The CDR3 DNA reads TGTGCCAGCAGCTACAATCAGGGTTGGAACACCGGGGAGCTGTTTTTT. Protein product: CASSYNQGWNTGELFF.

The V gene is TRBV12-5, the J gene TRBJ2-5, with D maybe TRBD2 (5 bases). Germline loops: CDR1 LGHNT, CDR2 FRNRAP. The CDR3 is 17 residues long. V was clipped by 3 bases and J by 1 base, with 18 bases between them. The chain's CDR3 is CASGFEPSFGVQETQYF. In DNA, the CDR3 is TGTGCTAGTGGTTTTGAACCTTCTTTCGGGGTCCAAGAGACCCAGTACTTC.

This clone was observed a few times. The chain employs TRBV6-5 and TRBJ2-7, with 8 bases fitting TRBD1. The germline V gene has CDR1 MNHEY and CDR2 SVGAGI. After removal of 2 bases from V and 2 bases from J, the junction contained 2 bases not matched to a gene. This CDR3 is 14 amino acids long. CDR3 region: CASSYDRGPYEQYF. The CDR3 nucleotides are TGTGCCAGCAGTTACGACAGGGGTCCCTACGAGCAGTACTTC.

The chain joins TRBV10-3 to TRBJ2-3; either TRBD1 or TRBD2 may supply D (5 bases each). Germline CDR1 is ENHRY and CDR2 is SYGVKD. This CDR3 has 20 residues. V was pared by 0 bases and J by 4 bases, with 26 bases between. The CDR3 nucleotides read TGTGCCATCAGTGAGTCGATAAGGGTCGGTCGGGACCTCCTCCCAGATACGCAGTATTTT. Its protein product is CAISESIRVGRDLLPDTQYF.

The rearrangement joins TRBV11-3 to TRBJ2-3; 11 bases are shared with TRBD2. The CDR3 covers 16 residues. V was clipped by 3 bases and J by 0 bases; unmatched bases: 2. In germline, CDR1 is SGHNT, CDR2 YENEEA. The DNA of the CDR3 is TGTGCCAGCAGCTTTGGGACTAGCGGTAGCACAGATACGCAGTATTTT. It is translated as CASSFGTSGSTDTQYF.

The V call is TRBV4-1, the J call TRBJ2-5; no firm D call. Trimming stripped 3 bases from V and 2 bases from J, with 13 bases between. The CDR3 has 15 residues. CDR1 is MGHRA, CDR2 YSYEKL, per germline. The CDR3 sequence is CASSQSVRRQETQYF. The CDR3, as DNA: TGCGCCAGCAGCCAGTCCGTGCGGAGACAAGAGACCCAGTACTTC.

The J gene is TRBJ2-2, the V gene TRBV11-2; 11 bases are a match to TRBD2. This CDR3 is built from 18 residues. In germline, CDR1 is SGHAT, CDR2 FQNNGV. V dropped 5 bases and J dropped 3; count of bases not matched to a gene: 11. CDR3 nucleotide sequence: TGTGCCAGCAGCCAAATCGAGTCTAGCGGGGGGTACACCGGGGAGCTGTTTTTT. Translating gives CASSQIESSGGYTGELFF.

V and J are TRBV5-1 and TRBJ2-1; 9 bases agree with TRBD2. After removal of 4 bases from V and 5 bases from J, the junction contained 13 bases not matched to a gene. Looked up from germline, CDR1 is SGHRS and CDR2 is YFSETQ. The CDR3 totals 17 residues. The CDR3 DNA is TGCGCCAGCAGCACTCTAGGCGGGAGGGGATCCCACAATGAGCAGTTCTTC. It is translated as CASSTLGGRGSHNEQFF.

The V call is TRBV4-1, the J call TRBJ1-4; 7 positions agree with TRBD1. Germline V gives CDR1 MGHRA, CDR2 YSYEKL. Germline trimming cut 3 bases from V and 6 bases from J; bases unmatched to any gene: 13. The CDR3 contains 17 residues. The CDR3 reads CASSQDSGTALHEKLFF. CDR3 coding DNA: TGCGCCAGCAGCCAGGACTCCGGGACAGCGCTACATGAAAAACTGTTTTTT.

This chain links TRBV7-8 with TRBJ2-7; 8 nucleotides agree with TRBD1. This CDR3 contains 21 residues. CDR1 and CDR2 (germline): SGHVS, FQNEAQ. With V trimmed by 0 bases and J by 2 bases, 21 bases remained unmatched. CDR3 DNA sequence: TGTGCCAGCAGCTTAGCGGGACAGGTCCACCTGAGGGCCCCTCGGACCTACGAGCAGTACTTC. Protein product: CASSLAGQVHLRAPRTYEQYF.